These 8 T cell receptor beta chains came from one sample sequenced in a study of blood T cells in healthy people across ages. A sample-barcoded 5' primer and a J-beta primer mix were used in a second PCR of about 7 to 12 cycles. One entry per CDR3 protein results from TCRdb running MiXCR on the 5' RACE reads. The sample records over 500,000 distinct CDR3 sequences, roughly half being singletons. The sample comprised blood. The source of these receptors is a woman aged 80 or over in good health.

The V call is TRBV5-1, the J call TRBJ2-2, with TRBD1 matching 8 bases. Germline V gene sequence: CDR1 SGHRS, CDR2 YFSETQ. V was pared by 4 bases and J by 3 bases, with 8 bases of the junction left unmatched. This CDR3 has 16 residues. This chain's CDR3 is CASSKGQGADTGELFF. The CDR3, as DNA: TGCGCCAGCAGCAAAGGACAGGGCGCGGACACCGGGGAGCTGTTTTTT.

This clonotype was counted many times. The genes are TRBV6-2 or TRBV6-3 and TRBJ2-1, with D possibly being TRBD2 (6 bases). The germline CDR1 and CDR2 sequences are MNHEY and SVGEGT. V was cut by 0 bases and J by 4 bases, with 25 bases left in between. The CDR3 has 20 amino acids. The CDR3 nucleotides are TGTGCCAGCAGTTACTCGATTTGGTATTCGGGTGCGGGACGGTACAATGAGCAGTTCTTC. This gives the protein CASSYSIWYSGAGRYNEQFF.

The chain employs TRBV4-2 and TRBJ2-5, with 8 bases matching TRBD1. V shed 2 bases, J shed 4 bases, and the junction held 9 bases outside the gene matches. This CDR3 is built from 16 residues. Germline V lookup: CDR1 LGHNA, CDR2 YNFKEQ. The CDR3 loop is CASSQIGQGAPETQYF. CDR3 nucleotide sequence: TGTGCCAGCAGCCAAATTGGACAGGGAGCCCCAGAGACCCAGTACTTC.

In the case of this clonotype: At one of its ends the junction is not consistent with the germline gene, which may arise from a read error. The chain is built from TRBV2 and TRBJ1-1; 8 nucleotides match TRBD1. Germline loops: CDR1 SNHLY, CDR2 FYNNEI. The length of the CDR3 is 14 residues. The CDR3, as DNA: TGTGCTAGCAGTGATAGGACAGGGTACACTGAAGCTTTCTTT. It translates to CASSDRTGYTEAFF.

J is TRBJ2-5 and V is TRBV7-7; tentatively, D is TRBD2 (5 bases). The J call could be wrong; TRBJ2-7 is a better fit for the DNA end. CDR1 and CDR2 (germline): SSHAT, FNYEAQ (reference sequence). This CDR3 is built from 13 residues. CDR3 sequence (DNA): TGTGCCAGCAGCTCTAGCAGGTCGTCCGAGCAGTACTTC. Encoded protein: CASSSSRSSEQYF.

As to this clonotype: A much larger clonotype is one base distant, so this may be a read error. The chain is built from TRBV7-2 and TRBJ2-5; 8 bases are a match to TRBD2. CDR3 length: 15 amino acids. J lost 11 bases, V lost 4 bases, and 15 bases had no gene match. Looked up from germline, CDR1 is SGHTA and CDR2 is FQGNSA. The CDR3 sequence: CASSSRSGLANEQYF. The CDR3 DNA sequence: TGTGCCAGCAGCTCACGCTCTGGACTAGCCAATGAGCAGTACTTC.

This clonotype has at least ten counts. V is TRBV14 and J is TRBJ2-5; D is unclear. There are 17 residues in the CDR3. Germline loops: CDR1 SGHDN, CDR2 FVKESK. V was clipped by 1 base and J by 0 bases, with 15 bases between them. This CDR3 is CASSQGRLGRYQETQYF. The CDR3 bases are TGTGCCAGCAGCCAAGGACGATTAGGGCGGTACCAAGAGACCCAGTACTTC.

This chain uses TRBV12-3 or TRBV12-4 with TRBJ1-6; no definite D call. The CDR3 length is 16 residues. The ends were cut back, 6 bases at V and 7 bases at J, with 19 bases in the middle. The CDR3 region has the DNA TGTGCCAGCAGCAGAACTGTGCGAGGGCGGAATTCACCCCTCCACTTT. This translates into CASSRTVRGRNSPLHF.